These 21 T cell receptor beta chains were sequenced from one sample in a study of long-term antiretroviral therapy in people with HIV. Run at survey level, the immunoSEQ assay was version v3.0. Sequenced by immunoSEQ multiplex PCR; TCRdb stores in-frame clones only, minus some. The repertoire consists of around 20,000 clones, with around 81% occurring once and the leading ten covering 14%. The sequences come from unsorted PBMCs, collected 2.9 years after starting antiretroviral therapy. The receptors originated from a woman in her 30s with HIV.

The V call is TRBV13, the J call TRBJ1-2; D ambiguous. Trimming left V 0 bases short and J 4 bases short, with 9 bases between. CDR1 is PRHDT, CDR2 FYEKMQ, per germline (reference sequence). CDR3 length: 14 amino acids. Here the CDR3 reads CASSLGQPLYGYTF. The CDR3 DNA is TGTGCCAGCAGCTTAGGACAGCCTCTCTATGGCTACACCTTC.

The chain combines TRBV6-1 with TRBJ2-7; D is ambiguous. Germline V gene lookup returns CDR1 MNHNS and CDR2 SASEGT. CDR3 length equals 14 residues. Trimming took 6 bases from V and 0 from J, leaving 12 bases between them. The CDR3 reads CASRQRSNSYEQYF. The CDR3, as DNA: TGTGCCAGCAGGCAGAGGTCGAACTCCTACGAGCAGTACTTC.

V is TRBV14 and J is TRBJ2-5, with 11 bases aligning to TRBD1. Germline V lookup: CDR1 SGHDN, CDR2 FVKESK. The CDR3 totals 16 residues. V shed 1 base, J shed 1 base, and the junction held 2 bases outside the gene matches. Written as DNA, the CDR3 is TGTGCCAGCAGCCAAGCCGGGACAGGGGGCCAAGAGACCCAGTACTTC. Its protein is CASSQAGTGGQETQYF.

The chain is built from TRBV6-1 and TRBJ2-2; D is unresolved. Germline values: CDR1 MNHNS, CDR2 SASEGT. The CDR3 contains 16 residues. Trimming cost V 0 bases and J 1 base, with 9 bases left between them. CDR3 coding DNA: TGTGCCAGCAGTGAAGCGAAAAAAATGAACACCGGGGAGCTGTTTTTT. Its protein is CASSEAKKMNTGELFF.

The chain links TRBV4-1 to TRBJ2-1; D possibly corresponds to TRBD1 (6 bases). V lost 1 base and J lost 6, with 16 bases in between. Germline V gene lookup returns CDR1 MGHRA and CDR2 YSYEKL. CDR3 length: 16 residues. The CDR3 DNA sequence: TGCGCCAGCAGCCAAGGCACAGGGTTGCGAGTCAATGAGCAGTTCTTC. This sequence encodes CASSQGTGLRVNEQFF.

This clone was observed once. CDR3 nucleotide sequence: TGTGCCAGCAGTTACTCGGGGACAGCAAACACTGAAGCTTTCTTT. Translation: CASSYSGTANTEAFF. J is TRBJ1-1 and V is TRBV6-5, with 7 nucleotides matching TRBD1. V was pared by 0 bases and J by 2 bases, with 3 bases of the junction left unmatched. Looked up from germline, CDR1 is MNHEY and CDR2 is SVGAGI. The CDR3 spans 15 residues.

The rearrangement joins TRBV15 to TRBJ2-5, with 13 nucleotides matching TRBD2. The CDR3 has 17 residues. CDR1 LNHNV and CDR2 YYDKDF come from the germline V gene (reference sequence). The V gene end was trimmed by 2 bases and the J gene end by 2 bases; junction bases not matched to a gene: 5. CDR3 region: CATSRPLAGGQQETQYF. CDR3 DNA: TGTGCCACCAGCAGACCACTAGCGGGGGGGCAGCAAGAGACCCAGTACTTC.

V and J are TRBV9 and TRBJ1-5; D uncertain. V was pared by 0 bases and J by 2 bases, with 3 bases between. Per the germline V gene, CDR1 is SGDLS and CDR2 is YYNGEE. The CDR3 consists of 13 residues. CDR3 sequence reads: CASSVDRNQPQHF. CDR3 DNA: TGTGCCAGCAGCGTAGACCGCAATCAGCCCCAGCATTTT.

The sample holds a few counts of this clone. The chain has TRBV7-6 and TRBJ1-1; 8 nucleotides match TRBD1. In germline, CDR1 is SGHVS, CDR2 FNYEAQ. J gave up 1 base and V 2 bases, and 3 bases lay outside the gene matches. The CDR3 length is 15 residues. The CDR3 DNA sequence: TGTGCCAGCAGCTTAACCGGGACAGGGAACACTGAAGCTTTCTTT. Translating gives CASSLTGTGNTEAFF.

The V gene is TRBV5-4, the J gene TRBJ2-6, with TRBD1 as a possible D gene (6 bases). V was trimmed by 10 bases and J by 0 bases, leaving 17 bases between them. The V gene's germline CDR1 is SGHNT and CDR2 YYREEE (reference sequence). The CDR3 is 16 residues long. This CDR3 reads CAAARQASSGANVLTF. CDR3 nucleotides: TGTGCCGCCGCGAGACAGGCTTCCTCTGGGGCCAACGTCCTGACTTTC.

This chain joins TRBV5-1 and TRBJ1-2; possible D gene TRBD1, 6 bases. Trimming took off 2 bases at V and 8 bases at J, with 19 bases between the two ends. This CDR3 has 15 residues. CDR1 and CDR2 (germline): SGHRS, YFSETQ. CDR3 in amino acids: CASSLDGGTKGGYTF. In DNA, the CDR3 is TGCGCCAGCAGCTTAGACGGGGGCACTAAGGGGGGCTACACCTTC.

The rearrangement uses TRBV5-1 and TRBJ1-3, with no clear D. Germline V gene sequence: CDR1 SGHRS, CDR2 YFSETQ. The V end was cut by 2 bases, the J end by 0 bases, with 9 bases between. There are 15 residues in the CDR3. In DNA, the CDR3 is TGCGCCAGCAGCTTAGGGCAGTCCTCTGGAAACACCATATATTTT. Its translation: CASSLGQSSGNTIYF.

The V and J genes are TRBV25-1 and TRBJ1-3; D unresolved. CDR3 length: 13 amino acids. Per the germline V gene, CDR1 is MGHDK and CDR2 is SYGVNS. Trimming took 5 bases from V and 0 from J, leaving 5 bases between them. The CDR3 protein is CASSRGSGNTIYF. Here the CDR3 DNA reads TGTGCCAGCAGTCGAGGCTCTGGAAACACCATATATTTT.

V usage is TRBV5-1 and J usage is TRBJ1-2; unclear D gene. The V end was cut by 0 bases, the J end by 7 bases, with 10 bases between. CDR3 length equals 13 residues. Germline lookup yields CDR1 SGHRS and CDR2 YFSETQ. CDR3 in amino acids: CASSLGPPGGYTF. For the CDR3, the DNA is TGCGCCAGCAGCTTGGGACCTCCAGGTGGCTACACCTTC.

The genes are TRBV7-9 and TRBJ1-4; D is ambiguous. The germline V gene has CDR1 SEHNR and CDR2 FQNEAQ (reference sequence). The CDR3 spans 16 residues. With 0 bases removed from V and 0 bases from J, the gap between germline ends came to 8 bases. The CDR3 region has the DNA TGTGCCAGCAGCTTAGCGGAGTTAACAACTAATGAAAAACTGTTTTTT. Its protein product is CASSLAELTTNEKLFF.

The V and J genes are TRBV6-6 and TRBJ1-2, with D tentatively TRBD1 (5 bases). The CDR3 has 15 residues. V lost 6 bases and J 6 bases, leaving 20 bases between the germline ends. Per germline, CDR1 MNHNY and CDR2 SVGAGI (reference sequence). Written as DNA, the CDR3 is TGTGCCAGCAGAATCTGGGAGGGGCTGGGGGATGGCTACACCTTC. It encodes CASRIWEGLGDGYTF.

CDR3 sequence reads: CASSKDRQNSPLHF. CDR3 in DNA: TGTGCCAGCTCTAAGGACAGGCAAAATTCACCCCTCCACTTT. V usage is TRBV18 and J usage is TRBJ1-6; 7 bases map to TRBD1. Germline-derived CDR1 and CDR2 are KGHSH and LQKENI. The CDR3 spans 14 residues. V gave up 6 bases and J gave up 7 bases; unmatched junction bases: 6. Supplemented by reference TRBV18 and TRBJ1-6, the full variable domain reads NAGVMQNPRHLVRRRGQEARLRCSPMKGHSHVYWYRQLPEEGLKFMVYLQKENIIDESGMPKERFSAEFPKEGPSILRIQQVVRGDSAAYFCASSKDRQNSPLHFGNGTRLTVT.

This chain connects TRBV25-1 to TRBJ2-4; D is uncertain. In germline, CDR1 is MGHDK, CDR2 SYGVNS. This CDR3 is built from 13 residues. V lost 0 bases to trimming and J lost 9 bases, with 9 bases between them. The CDR3 DNA is TGTGCCAGCAGTGAATATAAGGGTAGCATTCAGTACTTC. As protein: CASSEYKGSIQYF.

This sequence joins TRBV6-5 and TRBJ2-3; D tentatively reads TRBD1 or TRBD2 (5 bases each). Germline CDR1 is MNHEY and CDR2 is SVGAGI. The CDR3 has 14 residues. Trimming took off 5 bases at V and 6 bases at J, with 15 bases between the two ends. CDR3 region: CASSQRDVSDTQYF. The CDR3 DNA sequence: TGTGCCAGCAGTCAGAGGGACGTATCGGATACGCAGTATTTT.

The count of this clone is one. The genes are TRBV9 and TRBJ1-1; D possibly corresponds to TRBD1 (5 bases). This CDR3 spans 15 amino acids. Germline assignment: CDR1 SGDLS and CDR2 YYNGEE. Trimming stripped 0 bases from V and 0 bases from J, with 9 bases between. The CDR3 region has the DNA TGTGCCAGCAGCGTAGCAGGGACTTTGAACACTGAAGCTTTCTTT. Its protein is CASSVAGTLNTEAFF.

V gene TRBV28 combines with J gene TRBJ1-1, with D maybe TRBD1 (5 bases). V lost 4 bases to trimming and J lost 4 bases, with 19 bases between them. Germline lookup yields CDR1 MDHEN and CDR2 SYDVKM. The CDR3 runs 16 residues. Written as DNA, the CDR3 is TGTGCCAGCAGTTCCCTCGGGCAGGGAGGGTTCACTGAAGCTTTCTTT. This sequence encodes CASSSLGQGGFTEAFF. Complete variable domain (other parts from reference TRBV28 and TRBJ1-1): DVKVTQSSRYLVKRTGEKVFLECVQDMDHENMFWYRQDPGLGLRLIYFSYDVKMKEKGDIPEGYSVSREKKERFSLILESASTNQTSMYLCASSSLGQGGFTEAFFGQGTRLTVV.